The rows below give T cell receptor beta chains drawn from one sample of a study of low-dose radiotherapy and immunotherapy resistance in tumors. TCRdb analysed the reads with MiXCR anew, one entry per CDR3 protein. Of around 99,000 distinct CDR3 sequences in the sample, 9% to 9.5% were seen once. Sample: PBMCs, taken before treatment. Receptors were obtained from a male donor with prostate cancer. CDR3s include the opening cysteine and the closing phenylalanine or tryptophan. The D gene is left open where the match is weak. Only part of the rows carry a size: once, few, many, or a class if the clone is expanded.

d_gene,v_gene,j_gene,abundance,CDR3aa,CDR3nt
-,TRBV29-1,TRBJ2-7,many,CSVVRGTYEQYF,TGCAGCGTTGTTCGGGGGACCTACGAGCAGTACTTC
-,TRBV20-1,TRBJ1-2,many,CSASPLEQEDGYTF,TGCAGTGCTAGTCCCTTGGAACAGGAGGATGGCTACACCTTC
TRBD2,TRBV7-2,TRBJ2-1,many,CASREGLAELRDEQFF,TGTGCCAGCAGGGAGGGGCTAGCGGAGCTCAGGGATGAGCAGTTCTTC
-,TRBV5-3,TRBJ2-7,-,CASSLGDSLYEQYF,TGTGCCAGCAGCTTGGGGGACTCCCTCTACGAGCAGTACTTC
TRBD1,TRBV7-2,TRBJ1-1,many,CASSTGGGMNTEAFF,TGTGCCAGCAGCACAGGGGGAGGGATGAACACTGAAGCTTTCTTT
-,TRBV10-3,TRBJ1-5,many,CAISEGITDGGNQPQHF,TGTGCCATCAGTGAGGGGATAACGGACGGTGGCAATCAGCCCCAGCATTTT
-,TRBV12-3/TRBV12-4,TRBJ2-1,many,CASSLDPAPEQFF,TGTGCCAGCAGTTTAGACCCGGCGCCTGAGCAGTTCTTC
TRBD1,TRBV30,TRBJ2-7,many,CAWGQGTYEQYF,TGTGCCTGGGGACAGGGAACCTACGAGCAGTACTTC
-,TRBV19,TRBJ2-5,many,CASSIASQETQYF,TGTGCCAGTAGTATAGCCTCTCAAGAGACCCAGTACTTC
TRBD1,TRBV20-1,TRBJ2-5,many,CSARDRDREETQYF,TGCAGTGCTAGAGATAGGGACAGGGAGGAGACCCAGTACTTC
TRBD1,TRBV29-1,TRBJ2-3,many,CSVQGTGGTDTQYF,TGCAGCGTCCAAGGGACAGGGGGCACAGATACGCAGTATTTT
TRBD2,TRBV11-3,TRBJ2-1,many,CASSSRTSPYNEQFF,TGTGCCAGCAGCTCGAGGACTAGCCCGTACAATGAGCAGTTCTTC
TRBD2,TRBV7-2,TRBJ2-1,many,CASSYSGSIDNEQFF,TGTGCCAGCAGCTATAGCGGGAGTATCGACAATGAGCAGTTCTTC
-,TRBV30,TRBJ2-4,many,CAWAGLAKNIQYF,TGTGCCTGGGCAGGACTAGCCAAAAACATTCAGTACTTC
TRBD2,TRBV30,TRBJ2-1,-,CAWSLASGRRDEQFF,TGTGCCTGGAGTCTGGCTAGCGGGAGAAGGGATGAGCAGTTCTTC
TRBD2,TRBV20-1,TRBJ2-7,many,CSAPVPSGTYEQYF,TGCAGTGCCCCCGTACCTAGCGGAACCTACGAGCAGTACTTC
-,TRBV4-1,TRBJ2-7,few,CASSQDRGSRSYEQYF,TGCGCCAGCAGCCAAGATCGTGGCAGCCGCTCCTACGAGCAGTACTTC
-,TRBV29-1,TRBJ1-4,few,CSVEGRVRKTVFF,-
-,TRBV6-5,TRBJ1-1,many,CASSPPGGTEAFF,TGTGCCAGCAGTCCTCCGGGGGGCACTGAAGCTTTCTTT
-,TRBV2,TRBJ2-2,many,CASSDTNTGELFF,TGTGCCAGCAGTGACACTAACACCGGGGAGCTGTTTTTT
-,TRBV6-6,TRBJ2-5,many,CASIEGPYQETQYF,TGTGCCAGCATCGAGGGCCCGTACCAAGAGACCCAGTACTTC
-,TRBV3-1,TRBJ1-3,many,CASSQPLRSGNTIYF,TGTGCCAGCAGCCAGCCTTTACGCTCTGGAAACACCATATATTTT
-,TRBV6-5,TRBJ2-2,-,CASSRLGGELFF,TGTGCCAGCAGCCGCCTCGGCGGGGAGCTGTTTTTT
-,TRBV5-1,TRBJ2-5,many,CASSPTDLSGRETQYF,TGCGCCAGCAGCCCCACGGACCTTTCGGGGAGAGAGACCCAGTACTTC
TRBD2,TRBV14,TRBJ2-1,few,CASSQELGLGPYNEQFF,TGTGCCAGCAGCCAAGAATTGGGACTAGGGCCGTACAATGAGCAGTTCTTC
-,TRBV29-1,TRBJ1-1,many,CSVVLLTEAFF,TGCAGCGTTGTCCTCCTCACTGAAGCTTTCTTT
-,TRBV9,TRBJ2-1,-,CASSARSTTYNEQFF,TGTGCCAGCAGCGCCCGGAGTACCACCTACAATGAGCAGTTCTTC
-,TRBV28,TRBJ2-7,-,CASSLGHTYEQYF,TGTGCCAGCAGTTTGGGACATACCTACGAGCAGTACTTC
-,TRBV5-5,TRBJ2-4,many,CASSLLGGTANIQYF,TGTGCCAGCAGCTTGTTGGGGGGGACAGCCAACATTCAGTACTTC
-,TRBV5-4,TRBJ2-1,many,CASSQRQSNNEQFF,TGTGCCAGCAGCCAACGACAGAGTAACAATGAGCAGTTCTTC
TRBD2,TRBV7-9,TRBJ2-5,many,CASSLVNGRTYQETQYF,TGTGCCAGCAGCTTAGTAAACGGGAGGACGTACCAAGAGACCCAGTACTTC
TRBD2,TRBV6-2/TRBV6-3,TRBJ2-1,many,CASSYVAGGCFF,TGTGCCAGCAGTTACGTAGCGGGAGGTTGTTTCTTC
-,TRBV20-1,TRBJ1-6,many,CSAPGGTTSSPLHF,TGCAGTGCGCCGGGCGGGACCACAAGTTCACCCCTCCACTTT
-,TRBV20-1,TRBJ2-3,many,CSARLETSTDTQYF,TGCAGTGCTAGACTCGAAACTAGCACAGATACGCAGTATTTT
-,TRBV3-1,TRBJ2-7,many,CASSQGAGFPYEQYF,TGTGCCAGCAGCCAAGGGGCGGGGTTCCCCTACGAGCAGTACTTC
-,TRBV29-1,TRBJ2-7,many,CSVDLGGEQYF,TGCAGCGTTGATCTCGGTGGCGAGCAGTACTTC
-,TRBV9,TRBJ2-2,many,CASSVDVGELFF,TGTGCCAGCAGCGTAGACGTCGGGGAGCTGTTTTTT
-,TRBV28,TRBJ2-7,many,CASQTGPLEQYF,TGTGCCAGCCAAACAGGTCCCCTCGAGCAGTACTTC
-,TRBV28,TRBJ2-1,many,CASSSNAQRSPYNEQFF,TGTGCCAGCAGTTCAAACGCCCAGCGGTCCCCCTACAATGAGCAGTTCTTC
TRBD1,TRBV19,TRBJ2-2,-,CASSRGTGRTGELFF,TGTGCCAGTAGTAGAGGGACAGGGCGTACCGGGGAGCTGTTTTTT
TRBD1,TRBV25-1,TRBJ1-1,many,CASSRTGTIGTEAFF,TGTGCCAGCAGTCGGACAGGAACTATTGGTACTGAAGCTTTCTTT
-,TRBV20-1,TRBJ1-1,many,CSARDGQSDKAFF,TGCAGTGCTAGAGATGGACAGTCGGATAAAGCTTTCTTT
TRBD1,TRBV27,TRBJ1-1,many,CASSSPTGLGTEAFF,TGTGCCAGCAGTTCTCCGACAGGGTTGGGCACTGAAGCTTTCTTT
TRBD2,TRBV4-1,TRBJ2-1,many,CASSPTREWPDEQFF,TGCGCCAGCAGCCCTACGCGGGAGTGGCCTGATGAGCAGTTCTTC
-,TRBV18,TRBJ1-2,many,CASSPPLEASYGYTF,TGTGCCAGCTCACCACCCTTGGAGGCCAGCTATGGCTACACCTTC
-,TRBV28,TRBJ2-1,once,CASSLAGAGSRNEQFF,TGTGCCAGCAGCTTGGCCGGGGCAGGGAGTCGGAATGAGCAGTTCTTC
TRBD2,TRBV28,TRBJ2-1,-,CASSFYSSGRGARNEQFF,TGTGCCAGCAGTTTCTATAGTAGCGGGAGGGGAGCCCGCAATGAGCAGTTCTTC
-,TRBV7-2,TRBJ1-3,few,CASSFAQGGNTIYF,TGTGCCAGCAGCTTCGCGCAGGGAGGAAACACCATATATTTT
TRBD2,TRBV30,TRBJ2-1,many,CAWSVLAGSYNEQFF,TGTGCCTGGAGTGTGTTAGCGGGGTCCTACAATGAGCAGTTCTTC